The text below deals with one T cell receptor (beta chain). Contact with a PCR-confirmed or clinician-diagnosed COVID-19 case occurred within 2 weeks of entry. The data are from a study of blood T cell repertoires in COVID-19. In the study overall: The cDNA or gDNA used as material had been derived from T cells, B-cell-depleted T cells, or PBMCs.

As originally analysed: The assay estimated nucleated cells by amplifying reference gene primers. TCRdb's copy holds only in-frame clones and misses some; the assay was immunoSEQ multiplex PCR. From that table come the V and J calls and clone size; the DNA was used to work out D and trimming. Of roughly 150,000 clones listed, 75% to 90% are singletons. The CDR3 is 14 residues long. Germline V gives CDR1 LNHDA, CDR2 SQIVND (reference sequence). V lost 3 bases and J lost 3, with 9 bases in between. The sequence derives from a man aged 70-80 years who had been exposed to COVID-19. The rearrangement uses TRBV19 and TRBJ2-4, with a tentative D call TRBD2 (5 bases). Sample: PBMCs or T cells enriched from blood (not recorded which). The CDR3 spells CASSMGSNKNIQYF. The CDR3 region has the DNA TGTGCCAGTAGTATGGGGAGTAACAAAAACATTCAGTACTTC.